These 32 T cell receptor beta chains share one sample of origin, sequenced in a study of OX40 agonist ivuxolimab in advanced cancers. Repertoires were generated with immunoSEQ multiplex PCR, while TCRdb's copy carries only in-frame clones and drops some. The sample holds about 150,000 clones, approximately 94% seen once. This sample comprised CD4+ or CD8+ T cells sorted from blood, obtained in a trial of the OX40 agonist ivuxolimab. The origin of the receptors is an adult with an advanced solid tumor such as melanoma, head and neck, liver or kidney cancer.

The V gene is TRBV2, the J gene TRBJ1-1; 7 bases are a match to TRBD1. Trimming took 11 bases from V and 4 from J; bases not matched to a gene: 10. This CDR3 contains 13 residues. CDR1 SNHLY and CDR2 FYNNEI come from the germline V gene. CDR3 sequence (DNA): TGTGCCGGAAGGGGGCCGATGGCCACTGAAGCTTTCTTT. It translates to CAGRGPMATEAFF.

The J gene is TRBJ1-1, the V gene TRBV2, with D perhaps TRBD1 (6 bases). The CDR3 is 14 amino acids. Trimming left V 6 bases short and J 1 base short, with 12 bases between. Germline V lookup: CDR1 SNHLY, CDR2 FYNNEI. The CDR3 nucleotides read TGTGCCAGCAGAAGGGAAGGGGGGAACACTGAAGCTTTCTTT. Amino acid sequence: CASRREGGNTEAFF.

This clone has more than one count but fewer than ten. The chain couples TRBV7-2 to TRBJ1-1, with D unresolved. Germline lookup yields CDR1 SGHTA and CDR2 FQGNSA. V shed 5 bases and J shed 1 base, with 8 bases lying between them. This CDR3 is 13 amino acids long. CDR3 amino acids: CASSNDWNTEAFF. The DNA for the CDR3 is TGTGCCAGCAGCAATGACTGGAACACTGAAGCTTTCTTT.

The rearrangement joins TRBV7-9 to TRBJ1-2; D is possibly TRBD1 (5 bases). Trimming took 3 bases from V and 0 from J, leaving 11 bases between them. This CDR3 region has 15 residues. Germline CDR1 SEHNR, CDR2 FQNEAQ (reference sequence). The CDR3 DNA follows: TGTGCCAGCAGCTTCCGGGGGGTAGCTAACTATGGCTACACCTTC. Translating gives CASSFRGVANYGYTF.

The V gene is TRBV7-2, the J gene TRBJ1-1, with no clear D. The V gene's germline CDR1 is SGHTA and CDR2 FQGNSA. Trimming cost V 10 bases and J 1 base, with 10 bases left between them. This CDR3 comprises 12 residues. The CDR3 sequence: CAKVPQNTEAFF. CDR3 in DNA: TGTGCCAAAGTCCCCCAGAACACTGAAGCTTTCTTT.

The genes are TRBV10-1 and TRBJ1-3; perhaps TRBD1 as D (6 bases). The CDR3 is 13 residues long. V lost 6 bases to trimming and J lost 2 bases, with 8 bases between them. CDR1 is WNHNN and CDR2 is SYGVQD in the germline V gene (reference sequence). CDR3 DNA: TGCGCCAGCAGCAGGACAGCTGGAAACACCATATATTTT. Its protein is CASSRTAGNTIYF.

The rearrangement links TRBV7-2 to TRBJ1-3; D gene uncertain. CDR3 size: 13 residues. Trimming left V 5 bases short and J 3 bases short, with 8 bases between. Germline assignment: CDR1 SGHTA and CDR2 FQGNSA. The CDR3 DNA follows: TGTGCCAGCAGCCCCTCGATTGGAAACACCATATATTTT. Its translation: CASSPSIGNTIYF.

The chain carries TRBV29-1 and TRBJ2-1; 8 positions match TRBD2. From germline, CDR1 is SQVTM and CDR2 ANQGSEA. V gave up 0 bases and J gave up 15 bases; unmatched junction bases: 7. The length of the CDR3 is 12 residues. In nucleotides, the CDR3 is TGCAGCGTTGAAGATCGGGTACGGGAGGGGTTCTTC. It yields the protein CSVEDRVREGFF.

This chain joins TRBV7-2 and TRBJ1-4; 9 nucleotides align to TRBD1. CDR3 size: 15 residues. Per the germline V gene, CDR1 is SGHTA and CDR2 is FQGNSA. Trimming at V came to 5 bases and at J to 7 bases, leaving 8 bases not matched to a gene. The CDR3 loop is CASSPDRGRGEKLFF. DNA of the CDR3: TGTGCCAGCAGCCCGGACAGGGGACGGGGTGAAAAACTGTTTTTT. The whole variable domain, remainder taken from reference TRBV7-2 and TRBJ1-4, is GAGVSQSPSNKVTEKGKDVELRCDPISGHTALYWYRQSLGQGLEFLIYFQGNSAPDKSGLPSDRFSAERTGGSVSTLTIQRTQQEDSAVYLCASSPDRGRGEKLFFGSGTQLSVL.

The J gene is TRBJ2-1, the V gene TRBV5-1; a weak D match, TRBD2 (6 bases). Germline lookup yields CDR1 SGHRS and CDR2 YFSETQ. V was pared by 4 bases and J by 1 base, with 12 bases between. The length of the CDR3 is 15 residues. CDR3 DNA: TGCGCCAGCAGCCGGGACTTAGGATCCTACAATGAGCAGTTCTTC. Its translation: CASSRDLGSYNEQFF.

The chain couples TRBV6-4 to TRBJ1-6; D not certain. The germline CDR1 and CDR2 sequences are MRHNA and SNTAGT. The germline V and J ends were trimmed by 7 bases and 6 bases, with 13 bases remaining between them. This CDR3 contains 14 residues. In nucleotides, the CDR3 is TGTGCCAGCACCCGGGAGGTAGGTAATTCACCCCTCCACTTT. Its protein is CASTREVGNSPLHF.

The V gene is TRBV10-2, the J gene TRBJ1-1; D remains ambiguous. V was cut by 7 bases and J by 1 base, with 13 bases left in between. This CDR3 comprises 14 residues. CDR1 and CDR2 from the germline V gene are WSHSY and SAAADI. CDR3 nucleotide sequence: TGCGCCAGCACCTCTTCTCGCCAGAACACTGAAGCTTTCTTT. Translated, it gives CASTSSRQNTEAFF.

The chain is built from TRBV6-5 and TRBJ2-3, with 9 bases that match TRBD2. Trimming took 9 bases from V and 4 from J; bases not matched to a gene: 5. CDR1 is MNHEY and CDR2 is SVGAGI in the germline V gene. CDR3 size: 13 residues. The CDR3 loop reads CASKLAGADTQYF. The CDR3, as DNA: TGTGCCAGTAAACTAGCGGGTGCAGATACGCAGTATTTT.

As DNA, the CDR3 is TGTGCCAGTAGTGGGCAGGGGTTTGCAGAGACCCAGTACTTC. This sequence encodes CASSGQGFAETQYF. The J gene is TRBJ2-5, the V gene TRBV19, with D perhaps matching TRBD1 (6 bases). Looked up from germline, CDR1 is LNHDA and CDR2 is SQIVND (reference sequence). V shed 5 bases and J shed 4 bases, with 14 bases lying between them. This CDR3 comprises 14 residues.

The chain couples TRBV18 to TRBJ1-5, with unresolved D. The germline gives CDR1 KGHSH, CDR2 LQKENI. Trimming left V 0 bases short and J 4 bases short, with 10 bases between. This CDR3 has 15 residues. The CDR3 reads CASSPPPGWNQPQHF. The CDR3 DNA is TGTGCCAGCTCACCACCGCCTGGATGGAATCAGCCCCAGCATTTT.

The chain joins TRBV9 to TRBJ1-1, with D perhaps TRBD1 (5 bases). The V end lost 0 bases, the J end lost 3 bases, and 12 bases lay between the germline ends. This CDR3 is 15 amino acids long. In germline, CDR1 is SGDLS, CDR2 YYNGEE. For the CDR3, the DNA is TGTGCCAGCAGCGTAGTAGGGCAGGGAGACACTGAAGCTTTCTTT. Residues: CASSVVGQGDTEAFF.

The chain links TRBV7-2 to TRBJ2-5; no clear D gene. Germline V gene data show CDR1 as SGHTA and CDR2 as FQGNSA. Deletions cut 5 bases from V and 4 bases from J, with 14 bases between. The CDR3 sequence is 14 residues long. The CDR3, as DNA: TGTGCCAGCAGCCCAAGTGGTAGTAGAGAGACCCAGTACTTC. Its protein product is CASSPSGSRETQYF.

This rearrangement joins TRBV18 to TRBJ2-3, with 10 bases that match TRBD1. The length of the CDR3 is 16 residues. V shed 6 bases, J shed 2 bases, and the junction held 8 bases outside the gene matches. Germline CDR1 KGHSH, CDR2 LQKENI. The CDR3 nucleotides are TGTGCCAGCTCGGCAGGGACAGGGGCCTTCACAGATACGCAGTATTTT. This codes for CASSAGTGAFTDTQYF.

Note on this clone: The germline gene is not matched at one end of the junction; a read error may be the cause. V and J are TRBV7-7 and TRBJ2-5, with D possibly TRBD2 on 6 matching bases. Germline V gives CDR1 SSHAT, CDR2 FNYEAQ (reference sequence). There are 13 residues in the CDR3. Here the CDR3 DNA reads TGTGCTAGCAGCCGGGACTACCAAGAGACCCAGTACTTC. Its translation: CASSRDYQETQYF.

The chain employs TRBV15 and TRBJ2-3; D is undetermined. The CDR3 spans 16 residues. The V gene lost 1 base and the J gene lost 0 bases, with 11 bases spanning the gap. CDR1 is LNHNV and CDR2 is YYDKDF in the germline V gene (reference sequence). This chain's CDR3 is CATSRVPGASTDTQYF. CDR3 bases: TGTGCCACCAGCAGAGTTCCGGGCGCGAGCACAGATACGCAGTATTTT.

The CDR3, as DNA: TGTGCCAGCAGCTCAGGGGCTGACAGGGGGCGGATTGGCTACACCTTC. Amino acids: CASSSGADRGRIGYTF. The V gene is TRBV5-4, the J gene TRBJ1-2, with 10 bases matching TRBD1. This CDR3 has 16 residues. CDR1 and CDR2 from the germline V gene are SGHNT and YYREEE (reference sequence). V dropped 3 bases and J dropped 7; count of bases not matched to a gene: 12.

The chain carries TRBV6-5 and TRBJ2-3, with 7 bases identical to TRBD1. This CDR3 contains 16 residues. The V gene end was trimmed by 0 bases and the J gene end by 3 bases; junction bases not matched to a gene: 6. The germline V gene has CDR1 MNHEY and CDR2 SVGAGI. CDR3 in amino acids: CASSYSIQGLTDTQYF. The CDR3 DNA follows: TGTGCCAGCAGTTACTCGATACAGGGGCTGACAGATACGCAGTATTTT.

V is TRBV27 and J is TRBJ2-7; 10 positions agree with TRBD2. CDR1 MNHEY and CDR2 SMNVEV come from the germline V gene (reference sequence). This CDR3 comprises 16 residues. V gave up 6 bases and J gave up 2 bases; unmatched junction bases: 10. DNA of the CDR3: TGTGCCAGCAGCCCACAGAGGACTAGCGGAACCTACGAGCAGTACTTC. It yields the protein CASSPQRTSGTYEQYF.

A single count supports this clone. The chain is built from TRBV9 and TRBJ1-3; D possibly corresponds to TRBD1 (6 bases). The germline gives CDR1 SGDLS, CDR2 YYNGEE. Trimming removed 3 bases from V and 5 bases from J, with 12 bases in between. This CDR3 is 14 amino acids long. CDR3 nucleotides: TGTGCCAGCAGCGGCCGGACAGCGAGAAACACCATATATTTT. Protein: CASSGRTARNTIYF.

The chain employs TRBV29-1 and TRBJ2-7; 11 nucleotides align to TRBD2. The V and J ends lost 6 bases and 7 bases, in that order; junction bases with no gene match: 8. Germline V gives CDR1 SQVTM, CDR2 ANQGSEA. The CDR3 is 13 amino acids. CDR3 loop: CSVETSGVEEQYF. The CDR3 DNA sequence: TGCAGCGTAGAGACTAGCGGGGTGGAAGAGCAGTACTTC.

The CDR3 DNA is TGCAGCGTTGTCGCGGGGGGGCTCCTCCGATTGAATGAGCAGTTCTTC. Translated, it gives CSVVAGGLLRLNEQFF. This rearrangement joins TRBV29-1 to TRBJ2-1; TRBD2 matches 9 bases. CDR1 and CDR2 from the germline V gene are SQVTM and ANQGSEA. Losses at the gene ends were 4 bases for V and 7 bases for J; bases not matched to a gene: 14. The CDR3 extends over 16 amino acids.

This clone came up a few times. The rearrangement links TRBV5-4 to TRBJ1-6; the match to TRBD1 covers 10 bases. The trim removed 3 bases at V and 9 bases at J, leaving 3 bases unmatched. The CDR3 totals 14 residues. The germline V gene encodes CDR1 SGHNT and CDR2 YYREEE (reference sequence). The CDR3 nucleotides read TGTGCCAGCAGCTCCGGGACAGGGGCTTCACCCCTCCACTTT. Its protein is CASSSGTGASPLHF. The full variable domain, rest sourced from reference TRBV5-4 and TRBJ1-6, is ETGVTQSPTHLIKTRGQQVTLRCSSQSGHNTVSWYQQALGQGPQFIFQYYREEENGRGNFPPRFSGLQFPNYSSELNVNALELDDSALYLCASSSGTGASPLHFGNGTRLTVT.

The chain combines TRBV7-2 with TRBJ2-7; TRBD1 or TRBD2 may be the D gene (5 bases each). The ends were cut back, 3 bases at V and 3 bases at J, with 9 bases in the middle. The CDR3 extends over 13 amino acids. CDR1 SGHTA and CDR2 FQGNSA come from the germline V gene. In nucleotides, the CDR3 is TGTGCCAGCAGCTTCGGGGCGTACTACGAGCAGTACTTC. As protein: CASSFGAYYEQYF.

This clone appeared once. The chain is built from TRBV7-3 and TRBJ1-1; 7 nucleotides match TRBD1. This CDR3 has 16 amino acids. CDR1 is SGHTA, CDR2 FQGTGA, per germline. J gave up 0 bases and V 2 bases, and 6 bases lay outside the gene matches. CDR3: CASSLGGRGMNTEAFF. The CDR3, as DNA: TGTGCCAGCAGCTTAGGTGGCAGGGGGATGAACACTGAAGCTTTCTTT.

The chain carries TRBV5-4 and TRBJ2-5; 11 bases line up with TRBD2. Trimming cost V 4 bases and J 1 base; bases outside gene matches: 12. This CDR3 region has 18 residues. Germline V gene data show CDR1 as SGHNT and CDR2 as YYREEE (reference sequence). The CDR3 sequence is CASSPGGLAGGIQETQYF. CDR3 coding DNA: TGTGCCAGCAGCCCCGGTGGGCTAGCGGGGGGTATCCAAGAGACCCAGTACTTC.

The CDR3 sequence: CAISDPAGRDTEAFF. The CDR3 DNA reads as TGTGCCATCAGTGACCCCGCTGGGAGGGACACTGAAGCTTTCTTT. The gene calls are TRBV10-3 and TRBJ1-1, with D unresolved. Germline V CDR1 and CDR2: ENHRY, SYGVKD. Trimming left V 3 bases short and J 3 bases short, with 14 bases between. The length of the CDR3 is 15 residues.

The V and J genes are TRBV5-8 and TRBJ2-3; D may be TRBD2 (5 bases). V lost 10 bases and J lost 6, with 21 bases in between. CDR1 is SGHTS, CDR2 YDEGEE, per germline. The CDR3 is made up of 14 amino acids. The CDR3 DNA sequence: TGTGCCTCAGCCTTAAGGCTAGCAGGCGATACGCAGTATTTT. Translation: CASALRLAGDTQYF.